A selection of T cell receptor beta chains follows, all from one sample in a study of blood T cells in healthy people across ages. MiXCR was run by TCRdb on the 5' RACE reads, yielding one entry per CDR3 protein. The sample consists of 780,000 or so distinct CDR3 sequences, about 61% of them appearing once. Input material: blood. The receptors come from a middle-aged man in good health. The CDR3 runs from the conserved cysteine through the conserved F or W. Fields, in order: D gene, J gene, CDR3 length, clone size, V gene, CDR3 protein, CDR3 DNA. The D gene is left open where the match is weak. Part of the rows lack a size; the others show once, few, many or a class for expanded clones.

NA | TRBJ2-7 | 16 | NA | TRBV7-2 | CASSPQAAMSSYEQYF | TGTGCCAGCAGCCCCCAGGCAGCGATGAGCTCCTACGAGCAGTACTTC
TRBD1 | TRBJ2-3 | 15 | few | TRBV10-3 | CAIRAGQGSTDTQYF | TGTGCCATCAGGGCCGGACAGGGAAGCACAGATACGCAGTATTTT
NA | TRBJ2-5 | 15 | NA | TRBV6-5 | CASSYASGLRETQYF | TGTGCCAGCAGCTACGCCTCGGGGTTAAGAGAGACCCAGTACTTC
TRBD2 | TRBJ2-1 | 18 | many | TRBV7-9 | CASSRGGGVPPRYNEQFF | TGTGCCAGCTCCCGGGGGGGCGGGGTGCCCCCCAGGTACAATGAGCAGTTCTTC
TRBD2 | TRBJ2-3 | 15 | NA | TRBV29-1 | CSVLLAGGLSDTQYF | TGCAGCGTTTTACTAGCGGGGGGGCTTTCAGATACGCAGTATTTT
TRBD1 | TRBJ2-1 | 15 | NA | TRBV20-1 | CSANVQGPRFREQFF | TGCAGTGCGAACGTACAGGGGCCTAGGTTTAGGGAGCAGTTCTTC
NA | TRBJ2-3 | 14 | NA | TRBV12-3/TRBV12-4 | CASRVTGMADTQYF | TGTGCCAGCAGAGTAACAGGGATGGCAGATACGCAGTATTTT
NA | TRBJ1-1 | 15 | NA | TRBV29-1 | CSVEKLQGGATEAFF | TGCAGCGTTGAAAAACTACAGGGTGGGGCCACTGAAGCTTTCTTT
TRBD2 | TRBJ2-1 | 16 | NA | TRBV7-2 | CASSLSGLAGGDEQFF | TGTGCCAGCAGCTTATCCGGACTAGCGGGGGGGGATGAGCAGTTCTTC
NA | TRBJ1-2 | 14 | few | TRBV5-5 | CASSNVGRTYGYTF | TGTGCCAGCAGCAACGTGGGACGGACCTATGGCTACACCTTC
TRBD2 | TRBJ2-7 | 13 | NA | TRBV3-1 | CASSQPGAGASYF | TGTGCCAGCAGCCAACCGGGAGCGGGAGCTTCGTACTTC
TRBD2 | TRBJ2-7 | 15 | many | TRBV20-1 | CSARTAGLADYEQYF | TGCAGTGCTAGAACCGCGGGACTAGCGGACTACGAGCAGTACTTC
NA | TRBJ2-1 | 11 | NA | TRBV3-1 | CASSQMSEQFF | TGTGCCAGCAGCCAGATGAGTGAGCAGTTCTTC
NA | TRBJ2-3 | 15 | few | TRBV28 | CASSLSYPNTDTQYF | TGTGCCAGCAGTTTATCCTACCCCAACACAGATACGCAGTATTTT
TRBD2 | TRBJ2-5 | 17 | few | TRBV7-9 | CASTPPLSSGRSETQYF | TGTGCCAGCACCCCTCCGTTGTCTAGCGGGAGGTCAGAGACCCAGTACTTC
NA | TRBJ2-5 | 16 | NA | TRBV7-6 | CASSSRSVDRQETQYF | TGTGCCAGCAGCTCCCGATCTGTCGACAGGCAAGAGACCCAGTACTTC
NA | TRBJ2-1 | 13 | NA | TRBV20-1 | CSAGGWLNNEQFF | TGCAGTGCGGGGGGATGGCTAAACAATGAGCAGTTCTTC
TRBD2 | TRBJ2-1 | 16 | NA | TRBV28 | CASSSQLAGDDNEQFF | TGTGCCAGCAGTTCCCAGCTAGCGGGAGATGACAATGAGCAGTTCTTC
NA | TRBJ2-5 | 16 | NA | TRBV5-5 | CASSLNGPTFQETQYF | TGTGCCAGCAGCCTTAACGGACCTACTTTCCAAGAGACCCAGTACTTC
NA | TRBJ2-7 | 16 | few | TRBV12-3/TRBV12-4 | CASRPGWFLSSYEQYF | TGTGCCAGCAGACCGGGATGGTTTCTGAGCTCCTACGAGCAGTACTTC
NA | TRBJ2-3 | 15 | NA | TRBV24-1 | CATGDDREGQDTQYF | TGTGCCACCGGAGACGACAGGGAGGGCCAAGATACGCAGTATTTT
NA | TRBJ1-2 | 13 | NA | TRBV7-9 | CASSLSGPIGYTF | TGTGCCAGCAGCTTATCGGGGCCTATCGGCTACACCTTC
NA | TRBJ1-1 | 13 | NA | TRBV7-3 | CASSWGWGGEAFF | TGTGCCAGCAGCTGGGGGTGGGGGGGCGAAGCTTTCTTT
TRBD2 | TRBJ2-3 | 18 | NA | TRBV6-5 | CASSYSMEAGGRTDTQYF | TGTGCCAGCAGTTACTCTATGGAAGCGGGAGGACGCACAGATACGCAGTATTTT
NA | TRBJ1-5 | 14 | NA | TRBV18 | CASSPAGQGQPQHF | TGTGCCAGCTCACCGGCAGGGCAGGGTCAGCCCCAGCATTTT
NA | TRBJ2-3 | 15 | NA | TRBV7-6 | CASSLQAASTDTQYF | TGTGCCAGCAGCCTACAGGCAGCTAGCACAGATACGCAGTATTTT
NA | TRBJ2-5 | 13 | NA | TRBV27 | CASSTYVRGTQYF | TGTGCCAGCAGCACCTACGTGAGGGGGACCCAGTACTTC
TRBD1 | TRBJ2-7 | 17 | once | TRBV27 | CASEQIPGQHPSYEQYF | TGTGCCAGCGAACAAATCCCGGGACAGCACCCCTCCTACGAGCAGTACTTC